The subject of this entry is one T cell receptor beta chain. Data came from immunoSEQ multiplex PCR; TCRdb stores just in-frame clones and leaves some out. The sample contains roughly 330,000 clones, around 80% of which appear only once. Trimming took 3 bases from V and 2 from J, leaving 17 bases between them. The CDR3 is made up of 16 amino acids. Germline CDR1 reads SGHVS; CDR2 reads FNYEAQ. The data were obtained in a study of blood T cell repertoires in COVID-19. Study overall: Samples taken during acute and convalescent COVID-19 were collected in the United States, Italy and Spain. Sources were T cells, B-cell-depleted T cells, or PBMCs; the material itself was cDNA or gDNA.

The chain couples TRBV7-6 to TRBJ2-7, with D possibly TRBD1 on 6 matching bases. This TCR came from a woman aged 50 to 60 with acute or convalescent COVID-19. The sample comprised peripheral blood. CDR3 protein: CASSLVSGTKTYEQYF. The CDR3 nucleotides are TGTGCCAGCAGCTTGGTATCCGGGACAAAAACCTACGAGCAGTACTTC.